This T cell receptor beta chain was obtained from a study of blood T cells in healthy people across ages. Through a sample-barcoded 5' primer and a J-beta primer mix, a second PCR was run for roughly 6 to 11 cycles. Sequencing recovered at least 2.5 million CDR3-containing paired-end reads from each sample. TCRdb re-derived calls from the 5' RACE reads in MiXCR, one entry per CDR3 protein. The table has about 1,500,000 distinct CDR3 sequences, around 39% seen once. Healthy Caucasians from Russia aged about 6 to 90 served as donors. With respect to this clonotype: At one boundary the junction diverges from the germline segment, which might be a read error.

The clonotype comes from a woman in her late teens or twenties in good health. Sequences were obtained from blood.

CDR3 bases: TGTGCCTGCAGTGAACTTGGGAACGGCTACACCTTC. Translation gives CACSELGNGYTF. This sequence joins TRBV6-1 and TRBJ1-2; no firm D call. The CDR3 totals 12 residues. The germline gives CDR1 MNHNS, CDR2 SASEGT.